These 32 T cell receptor beta chains share one sample of origin, sequenced in a study of T cells in Graves' hyperthyroidism and ophthalmopathy. RNA transcripts yielded amplified TCR beta CDR3 regions. Using the HTBI primer set, a first-round RT-PCR was run on the TCR CDR3. TCRdb reanalysed the multiplex PCR reads using MiXCR and keeps one entry per CDR3 protein. The sample shows a few hundred thousand distinct CDR3 sequences, approximately 15% of them seen only once. Sequencing input: blood. These receptor sequences come from a woman in her forties with Graves' hyperthyroidism.

This clonotype was detected a few times. The rearrangement links TRBV6-2 or TRBV6-3 to TRBJ1-1; 7 bases line up with TRBD1. V was clipped by 5 bases and J by 4 bases; unmatched bases: 7. CDR1 is MNHEY and CDR2 is SVGEGT in the germline V gene. The length of the CDR3 is 14 residues. The CDR3 region is CASSAEPGGTEAFF. The CDR3, as DNA: TGTGCCAGCAGTGCCGAGCCAGGGGGCACTGAAGCTTTCTTT.

This chain links TRBV5-1 with TRBJ1-1, with a tentative D call TRBD1 (6 bases). Between the trimmed V and J ends, which lost 4 bases and 4 bases, there was a span of 14 bases. Germline CDR1 SGHRS, CDR2 YFSETQ. This CDR3 region has 14 residues. As DNA, the CDR3 is TGCGCCAGCAGCCGGGGGGCTGGGGGCACTGAAGCTTTCTTT. Translation gives CASSRGAGGTEAFF.

This clonotype was found many times. This chain uses TRBV20-1 with TRBJ2-3, with 10 nucleotides matching TRBD1. The CDR3 is made up of 15 amino acids. V lost 5 bases to trimming and J lost 3 bases; unmatched junction nucleotides: 8. Germline V gives CDR1 DFQATT, CDR2 SNEGSKA (reference sequence). CDR3 DNA: TGCAGTGCTTCAGCCGGGACAGGGGATACAGATACGCAGTATTTT. Translated, it gives CSASAGTGDTDTQYF.

This clonotype was detected ten times or more. The chain joins TRBV18 to TRBJ2-5, with unresolved D. This CDR3 region has 13 residues. Between the trimmed V and J ends, which lost 3 bases and 1 base, there was a span of 6 bases. Looked up from germline, CDR1 is KGHSH and CDR2 is LQKENI. The CDR3 region has the DNA TGTGCCAGCTCACCGGTTGTCCAAGAGACCCAGTACTTC. Protein product: CASSPVVQETQYF.

This clonotype was recorded at least ten times. The chain couples TRBV3-1 to TRBJ1-1; TRBD1 aligns across 8 bases. CDR1 is LGHDT and CDR2 is YNNKEL in the germline V gene (reference sequence). The CDR3 contains 15 residues. The V gene end was trimmed by 0 bases and the J gene end by 0 bases; junction bases not matched to a gene: 0. The CDR3 bases are TGTGCCAGCAGCCAAGAGACAGGGGTGAACACTGAAGCTTTCTTT. Amino acid sequence: CASSQETGVNTEAFF. The full variable domain, its missing parts supplied by reference TRBV3-1 and TRBJ1-1, is DTAVSQTPKYLVTQMGNDKSIKCEQNLGHDTMYWYKQDSKKFLKIMFSYNNKELIINETVPNRFSPKSPDKAHLNLHINSLELGDSAVYFCASSQETGVNTEAFFGQGTRLTVV.

This clonotype has at least ten counts. The V gene is TRBV18, the J gene TRBJ2-3, with D possibly TRBD2 on 6 matching bases. V dropped 3 bases and J dropped 2 bases, with 12 bases sitting between them. The V gene's germline CDR1 is KGHSH and CDR2 LQKENI. The length of the CDR3 is 15 residues. The CDR3 spells CASSPTQDYTDTQYF. The CDR3 bases are TGTGCCAGCTCACCGACACAGGACTACACAGATACGCAGTATTTT.

This clonotype appeared a few times. V is TRBV20-1 and J is TRBJ2-5; a weak D match, TRBD1 (5 bases). The germline gives CDR1 DFQATT, CDR2 SNEGSKA (reference sequence). The CDR3 totals 13 residues. Trimming removed 3 bases at V and 5 bases at J, with 13 bases between. The CDR3 DNA follows: TGCAGTGCTAGTTTAATCCCAGGGGAGACCCAGTACTTC. This translates into CSASLIPGETQYF.

This clonotype has only a few counts. The V call is TRBV28, the J call TRBJ1-2, with 7 nucleotides matching TRBD1. Germline CDR1 is MDHEN and CDR2 is SYDVKM. The CDR3 is made up of 14 amino acids. With V trimmed by 6 bases and J by 3 bases, 7 bases remained unmatched. The CDR3 protein is CASRPQGVYYGYTF. CDR3 coding DNA: TGTGCCAGCAGACCCCAGGGGGTCTACTATGGCTACACCTTC.

The chain is built from TRBV4-1 and TRBJ2-7; D is perhaps TRBD2 (7 bases). The CDR3 has 15 amino acids. Germline V gene sequence: CDR1 MGHRA, CDR2 YSYEKL. Trimming removed 2 bases from V and 2 bases from J, with 13 bases in between. In DNA form, the CDR3 reads TGCGCCAGCAGCCAACCGGGGGGCAGCGCCTACGAGCAGTACTTC. Its protein product is CASSQPGGSAYEQYF.

This clonotype has at least ten counts. CDR3 bases: TGTGCCTGGAGTTTAAGGGGGTCTTACAATCAGCCCCAGCATTTT. Protein product: CAWSLRGSYNQPQHF. This sequence joins TRBV30 and TRBJ1-5, with TRBD1 as a possible D gene (6 bases). From germline, CDR1 is GTSNPN and CDR2 SVGIG (reference sequence). The V gene lost 2 bases and the J gene lost 3 bases, with 14 bases spanning the gap. This CDR3 comprises 15 residues.

This clonotype was detected ten times or more. This chain links TRBV28 with TRBJ1-1, with 7 bases aligning to TRBD1. The junction had 9 bases not matched to a gene; V was cut back by 7 bases and J by 4 bases. Germline CDR1 reads MDHEN; CDR2 reads SYDVKM. There are 14 residues in the CDR3. CDR3 in DNA: TGTGCCAGCAACCCAGGGACAGCCCTCACTGAAGCTTTCTTT. Amino acid sequence: CASNPGTALTEAFF.

This clonotype was counted many times. The rearrangement links TRBV20-1 to TRBJ2-7; D call uncertain. Per the germline V gene, CDR1 is DFQATT and CDR2 is SNEGSKA (reference sequence). Deletions cut 3 bases from V and 0 bases from J, with 12 bases between. The CDR3 runs 14 residues. CDR3 loop: CSASSALDSYEQYF. In DNA form, the CDR3 reads TGCAGTGCTAGTTCGGCCCTGGACTCCTACGAGCAGTACTTC.

As concerns this clonotype: A much larger clone lies a single base off, so this may be a read error. The CDR3 sequence is CASSPRESGEQYF. The CDR3 coding sequence is TGCGCCAGCAGCCCAAGGGAAAGTGGCGAGCAGTACTTC. V usage is TRBV5-1 and J usage is TRBJ2-7; D remains unclear. Trimming removed 4 bases at V and 6 bases at J, with 14 bases between. Germline V lookup: CDR1 SGHRS, CDR2 YFSETQ. The CDR3 contains 13 residues.

This chain links TRBV20-1 with TRBJ1-5, with D perhaps matching TRBD1 (6 bases). V was trimmed by 1 base and J by 4 bases, leaving 11 bases between them. CDR1 is DFQATT, CDR2 SNEGSKA, per germline (reference sequence). The CDR3 runs to 14 residues. This chain's CDR3 is CSARAGTLNQPQHF. CDR3 bases: TGCAGTGCTAGAGCCGGGACACTAAATCAGCCCCAGCATTTT.

The table lists this clonotype with many counts. In DNA, the CDR3 is TGTGCCAGCAGCCAAGTTAGTTACAATGAGCAGTTCTTC. Translating gives CASSQVSYNEQFF. V is TRBV3-1 and J is TRBJ2-1; D gene ambiguous. Trimming pared 1 base from V and 4 bases from J, leaving 5 bases between. The germline CDR1 and CDR2 sequences are LGHDT and YNNKEL (reference sequence). The CDR3 loop spans 13 amino acids.

This clonotype was seen more than once but under ten times. V and J are TRBV29-1 and TRBJ2-1; TRBD2 might be the D (6 bases). V was clipped by 6 bases and J by 6 bases, with 12 bases between them. The CDR3 extends over 12 amino acids. Germline V gene sequence: CDR1 SQVTM, CDR2 ANQGSEA. The CDR3 DNA follows: TGCAGCGTCGGCGGGACTGGCAATGAGCAGTTCTTC. Protein product: CSVGGTGNEQFF.

This clonotype was found many times. J is TRBJ1-1 and V is TRBV6-2 or TRBV6-3, with D tentatively TRBD1 (5 bases). The CDR3 spans 15 residues. Germline CDR1 MNHEY, CDR2 SVGEGT. The V end was cut by 5 bases, the J end by 4 bases, with 17 bases between. The CDR3 region has the DNA TGTGCCAGCAGTCCCCGAGGGGTGGTTTCCACTGAAGCTTTCTTT. Its translation: CASSPRGVVSTEAFF.

This clonotype was picked up many times. The genes are TRBV6-1 and TRBJ1-2; the D is unclear. The V end lost 2 bases, the J end lost 3 bases, and 10 bases lay between the germline ends. CDR3 size: 14 residues. Per the germline V gene, CDR1 is MNHNS and CDR2 is SASEGT. The CDR3 sequence: CASSERGGDYGYTF. CDR3 DNA sequence: TGTGCCAGCAGTGAACGCGGCGGGGACTATGGCTACACCTTC.

V and J are TRBV29-1 and TRBJ2-1; no clear D gene. V lost 8 bases and J lost 1, with 18 bases in between. The CDR3 totals 15 residues. In germline, CDR1 is SQVTM, CDR2 ANQGSEA. CDR3 nucleotides: TGCAGCAGCCAAAAAACTCGTTCATCCTACAATGAGCAGTTCTTC. Its translation: CSSQKTRSSYNEQFF.

At least ten counts were recorded for this clonotype. V gene TRBV29-1 combines with J gene TRBJ2-1; 10 nucleotides match TRBD1. Germline V lookup: CDR1 SQVTM, CDR2 ANQGSEA. The junction had 5 bases not matched to a gene; V was cut back by 3 bases and J by 3 bases. The CDR3 runs 15 residues. The CDR3 spells CSVESDRGLYNEQFF. DNA of the CDR3: TGCAGCGTTGAGAGTGACAGGGGGCTCTACAATGAGCAGTTCTTC.

This clonotype was counted ten times or more. The rearrangement links TRBV3-1 to TRBJ2-7; D might be TRBD1 or TRBD2, each matching 5 bases. Germline V CDR1 and CDR2: LGHDT, YNNKEL (reference sequence). The CDR3 is 16 amino acids. V was clipped by 0 bases and J by 4 bases, with 16 bases between them. The CDR3 bases are TGTGCCAGCAGCCAAGATCCCGGGACGGCCCCTTACGAGCAGTACTTC. It is translated as CASSQDPGTAPYEQYF.

In the case of this clonotype: Given a much more abundant clone one base away, this may be a read error. V gene TRBV6-9 combines with J gene TRBJ2-7; D perhaps matches TRBD2 (5 bases). This CDR3 comprises 14 residues. V was pared by 4 bases and J by 1 base, with 11 bases between. CDR1 is MNHGY and CDR2 is SVAAGI in the germline V gene. CDR3 sequence reads: CASSFYGKSYEQYF. CDR3 in DNA: TGTGCCAGCAGTTTCTACGGGAAATCCTACGAGCAGTACTTC.

This clonotype was seen many times. The CDR3 DNA is TGTGCCAGCTCACCTTCCAGGGACACCGGGGAGCTGTTTTTT. Its translation is CASSPSRDTGELFF. The rearrangement links TRBV18 to TRBJ2-2; maybe TRBD1 (5 bases). CDR1 KGHSH and CDR2 LQKENI come from the germline V gene. The CDR3 runs to 14 residues. V lost 3 bases and J 3 bases, leaving 8 bases between the germline ends. The full variable domain, in which reference TRBV18 and TRBJ2-2 provide the parts outside the CDR3, is NAGVMQNPRHLVRRRGQEARLRCSPMKGHSHVYWYRQLPEEGLKFMVYLQKENIIDESGMPKERFSAEFPKEGPSILRIQQVVRGDSAAYFCASSPSRDTGELFFGEGSRLTVL.

With regard to this clonotype: This may stem from a read error, because a much larger clone lies one nucleotide away. This sequence joins TRBV15 and TRBJ2-7; perhaps TRBD1 as D (5 bases). Germline loops: CDR1 LNHNV, CDR2 YYDKDF (reference sequence). The CDR3 is 14 residues long. V dropped 3 bases and J dropped 4 bases, with 13 bases sitting between them. The CDR3 DNA sequence: TGTGCCACCAGCAGGGCAGGGCAAGTATACGAGCAGTACTTC. It yields the protein CATSRAGQVYEQYF. The full variable domain, completed using reference TRBV15 and TRBJ2-7, is DAMVIQNPRYQVTQFGKPVTLSCSQTLNHNVMYWYQQKSSQAPKLLFHYYDKDFNNEADTPDNFQSRRPNTSFCFLDIRSPGLGDTAMYLCATSRAGQVYEQYFGPGTRLTVT.

There are many counts of this clonotype. This rearrangement joins TRBV12-3 or TRBV12-4 to TRBJ1-2; D gene uncertain. With 3 bases removed from V and 8 bases from J, the gap between germline ends came to 19 bases. The CDR3 is made up of 15 amino acids. The DNA of the CDR3 is TGTGCCAGCAGTTTGGTTGAGCGGGCAACGGGCGGCTACACCTTC. Translating gives CASSLVERATGGYTF.

The sample holds many counts of this clonotype. The chain employs TRBV6-1 and TRBJ1-2; no firm D call. Germline V lookup: CDR1 MNHNS, CDR2 SASEGT. Trimming stripped 3 bases from V and 1 base from J, with 6 bases between. The CDR3 sequence is 13 residues long. CDR3 region: CASSEQNNYGYTF. CDR3 bases: TGTGCCAGCAGTGAGCAAAATAACTATGGCTACACCTTC.

The sample holds many counts of this clonotype. The chain joins TRBV5-1 to TRBJ2-5, with 8 bases matching TRBD1. Germline V gene lookup returns CDR1 SGHRS and CDR2 YFSETQ. The CDR3 length is 16 residues. V lost 5 bases, J lost 5 bases, and 14 bases stayed unmatched. The chain's CDR3 is CASRPNADRGGETQYF. The CDR3 DNA is TGCGCCAGCAGACCCAACGCCGACAGGGGTGGGGAGACCCAGTACTTC.

Only a few counts were recorded for this clonotype. The chain has TRBV24-1 and TRBJ2-7, with 14 bases matching TRBD2. This CDR3 region has 17 residues. Germline V gene lookup returns CDR1 KGHDR and CDR2 SFDVKD. V shed 2 bases, J shed 3 bases, and the junction held 5 bases outside the gene matches. The CDR3 DNA reads TGTGCCACCAGTGATTCGGGGACTAGCGGGAGTTACTACGAGCAGTACTTC. Translated: CATSDSGTSGSYYEQYF.

V gene TRBV30 combines with J gene TRBJ1-6, with TRBD1 identical over 7 bases. This CDR3 region has 15 residues. V lost 5 bases to trimming and J lost 7 bases; unmatched junction nucleotides: 11. Germline V gene sequence: CDR1 GTSNPN, CDR2 SVGIG (reference sequence). This CDR3 reads CAWSGGLPVNSPLHF. The CDR3 DNA is TGTGCCTGGTCAGGGGGACTCCCCGTGAATTCACCCCTCCACTTT.

The J gene is TRBJ2-3, the V gene TRBV5-1; TRBD2 matches at 11 bases. The CDR3 consists of 17 residues. V dropped 5 bases and J dropped 1; count of bases not matched to a gene: 9. Per the germline V gene, CDR1 is SGHRS and CDR2 is YFSETQ. The CDR3 here is CASRGLAGQGGTDTQYF. In DNA form, the CDR3 reads TGCGCCAGCAGAGGACTAGCGGGCCAGGGGGGCACAGATACGCAGTATTTT.

This clonotype was observed at least ten times. The chain employs TRBV2 and TRBJ2-6; no clear D. V lost 6 bases, J lost 0 bases, and 6 bases lay in between. The CDR3 is 14 residues long. CDR1 is SNHLY and CDR2 is FYNNEI in the germline V gene. The CDR3 sequence: CASSPGSGANVLTF. Written as DNA, the CDR3 is TGTGCCAGCAGCCCCGGCTCTGGGGCCAACGTCCTGACTTTC.

A few counts support this clonotype. The rearrangement joins TRBV20-1 to TRBJ2-7, with 7 bases aligning to TRBD2. With 2 bases clipped from V and 2 bases from J, the junction kept 3 bases outside the gene matches. This CDR3 has 13 amino acids. Germline CDR1 is DFQATT and CDR2 is SNEGSKA (reference sequence). The CDR3 DNA sequence: TGCAGTGCTAGACCAAGCGGGACCTACGAGCAGTACTTC. It specifies CSARPSGTYEQYF.